The 25 T cell receptor beta chains reported below all come from one sample, sequenced in a study of monozygotic twins with inflammatory bowel disease (dated by TCRdb to the late 2010s). Library construction relied on 5' RACE. These reads were obtained on an Illumina HiSeq 2500. With the reads reprocessed by TCRdb, a single entry stands for each CDR3 protein sequence and no DNA is reported. The table for this sample shows approximately 390,000 distinct CDR3 sequences. Jointly, the top ten make up about 2.3% of the sample. Sample: blood. The receptors here all came from a human donor with ulcerative colitis or Crohn's disease, or a healthy co-twin of an affected twin (not recorded which).

The gene calls are TRBV9 and TRBJ2-1; TCRdb's D call of TRBD2 is untestable without DNA. The CDR3 is 15 amino acids. CDR1 is SGDLS, CDR2 YYNGEE, per germline. Here the CDR3 reads CASSVDSGAYNEQIF. Drawing the rest from reference TRBV9 and TRBJ2-1, the complete variable domain is DSGVTQTPKHLITATGQRVTLRCSPRSGDLSVYWYQQSLDQGLQFLIQYYNGEERAKGNILERFSAQQFPDLHSELNLSSLELGDSALYFCASSVDSGAYNEQIFGPGTRLTVL.

The genes are TRBV20-1 and TRBJ1-6; the TRBD1 assignment by TCRdb is unverifiable without DNA. CDR1 is DFQATT, CDR2 SNEGSKA, per germline (reference sequence). The CDR3 is 17 amino acids. This CDR3 is CSARDQDRGIFGSPLHF.

The chain links TRBV18 to TRBJ2-5; TCRdb indicates TRBD2, and absent DNA this call remains unverified. The CDR3 spans 17 residues. Germline V CDR1 and CDR2: KGHSH, LQKENI. CDR3 loop: CASSPPEAVPKQETQYF.

This chain uses TRBV5-1 with TRBJ2-3. The CDR3 runs to 14 residues. Germline values: CDR1 SGHRS, CDR2 YFSETQ. The CDR3 reads CASSWDTPRDTQYF.

The chain carries TRBV4-1 and TRBJ2-2; with no DNA, the TCRdb D assignment of TRBD2 cannot be verified. This CDR3 contains 17 residues. Germline CDR1 reads MGHRA; CDR2 reads YSYEKL. The CDR3 here is CASSQDPSGSRIGELFF.

The J gene is TRBJ1-1, the V gene TRBV28; TCRdb returns TRBD1, unconfirmable since there is no DNA. Germline-derived CDR1 and CDR2 are MDHEN and SYDVKM. The CDR3 length is 17 residues. CDR3 amino acids: CASSLFYGQIDNTEAFF.

The rearrangement joins TRBV11-2 to TRBJ2-1; TCRdb's D call, TRBD2, is unchecked because there is no DNA. The CDR3 length is 18 residues. Germline V gene data show CDR1 as SGHAT and CDR2 as FQNNGV. CDR3 protein: CASRLGGLGEGVYNEQFF.

J is TRBJ1-2 and V is TRBV3-1; TCRdb's D call, TRBD1, is unchecked because there is no DNA. CDR1 is LGHDT, CDR2 YNNKEL, per germline (reference sequence). The CDR3 contains 14 residues. The CDR3 sequence: CASSQEYGAYGYTF.

The chain employs TRBV3-1 and TRBJ2-7. CDR1 and CDR2 (germline): LGHDT, YNNKEL (reference sequence). The CDR3 extends over 13 amino acids. The CDR3 sequence: CASSQVSSYEQYF.

The CDR3 reads CASSFHPDSAYGYTF. The V and J genes are TRBV5-1 and TRBJ1-2; the TCRdb D gene call, TRBD1, has no DNA to confirm it. This CDR3 spans 15 amino acids. CDR1 is SGHRS, CDR2 YFSETQ, per germline.

This chain connects TRBV4-1 to TRBJ1-5; no DNA is available, so the TRBD1 call from TCRdb remains unchecked. Germline CDR1 reads MGHRA; CDR2 reads YSYEKL. The CDR3 covers 16 residues. This chain's CDR3 is CASSQAGTGDHQPQHF.

This chain's CDR3 is CASSRYTGGGLNGELFF. This sequence joins TRBV5-4 and TRBJ2-2; TCRdb's assignment of TRBD1 cannot be checked, as there is no DNA. The CDR3 covers 17 residues. From germline, CDR1 is SGHNT and CDR2 YYREEE (reference sequence).

The chain has TRBV7-2 and TRBJ2-1. CDR3 length: 15 residues. The germline V gene encodes CDR1 SGHTA and CDR2 FQGNSA. CDR3: CASSPEGGSYNEQFF.

This chain joins TRBV29-1 and TRBJ2-1. This CDR3 contains 14 residues. Germline V lookup: CDR1 SQVTM, CDR2 ANQGSEA. The CDR3 protein is CSVEKRDSYNEQFF.

The chain joins TRBV6-5 to TRBJ2-6; lacking DNA, the TRBD1 call made by TCRdb goes unchecked. Germline V gene lookup returns CDR1 MNHEY and CDR2 SVGAGI. The CDR3 extends over 18 amino acids. The CDR3 loop reads CASSSPVAGISGANVLTF.

This CDR3 reads CASRDRGAGTETQYF. The rearrangement links TRBV3-1 to TRBJ2-5; TCRdb outputs TRBD1, but without DNA this stays unchecked. The CDR3 sequence is 15 residues long. Germline V gene lookup returns CDR1 LGHDT and CDR2 YNNKEL (reference sequence).

The chain links TRBV12-3 or TRBV12-4 to TRBJ1-1. CDR3 length: 13 amino acids. CDR3: CASSLSMNTEAFF.

The chain recombines TRBV5-1 with TRBJ2-2; the D call from TCRdb, TRBD2, cannot be confirmed without DNA. The CDR3 covers 15 residues. Germline V lookup: CDR1 SGHRS, CDR2 YFSETQ. This CDR3 is CASSLRARLEGELFF.

The chain recombines TRBV7-2 with TRBJ2-3; lacking DNA, the TRBD2 call made by TCRdb goes unchecked. Germline loops: CDR1 SGHTA, CDR2 FQGNSA. The CDR3 spans 14 residues. The CDR3 sequence: CASSLVAGGDTQYF.

V usage is TRBV6-2 or TRBV6-3 and J usage is TRBJ2-1; the TCRdb D gene call, TRBD2, has no DNA to confirm it. Germline lookup yields CDR1 MNHEY and CDR2 SVGEGT. The CDR3 contains 12 residues. CDR3 sequence: CASSLGPLALFF.

The V call is TRBV20-1, the J call TRBJ2-1; no DNA is available, so the TRBD1 call from TCRdb remains unchecked. The length of the CDR3 is 15 residues. Germline loops: CDR1 DFQATT, CDR2 SNEGSKA (reference sequence). This CDR3 is CSASTGPGVWGEQFF.

The chain recombines TRBV7-3 with TRBJ2-2. CDR1 is SGHTA and CDR2 is FQGTGA in the germline V gene. CDR3 length: 13 amino acids. CDR3 residues: CASSSLGTGELFF.

This sequence joins TRBV18 and TRBJ2-1; the TCRdb D gene call, TRBD2, has no DNA to confirm it. The CDR3 has 15 residues. Germline V gene sequence: CDR1 KGHSH, CDR2 LQKENI. The CDR3 reads CASSPPGSLGNEQFF.

The V call is TRBV7-9, the J call TRBJ1-1. This CDR3 is built from 13 residues. Germline-derived CDR1 and CDR2 are SEHNR and FQNEAQ (reference sequence). The CDR3 spells CAGSIHQNTEAFF.

V is TRBV6-2 or TRBV6-3 and J is TRBJ2-1; no DNA is available, so the TRBD2 call from TCRdb remains unchecked. The CDR3 consists of 16 residues. Germline V gene data show CDR1 as MNHEY and CDR2 as SVGEGT. The CDR3 is CASSPAGSGRDNEQFF.